The 26 T cell receptor beta chains below were found in one sample sequenced in a study of T cell responses to AZD1222 COVID-19 vaccine. Data came from immunoSEQ multiplex PCR; TCRdb stores just in-frame clones and leaves some out. Altogether about 150,000 clones are present, 90% being singletons, with the ten largest covering 1.5% to 2%. The sequences come from peripheral blood, collected on day 0 of AZD1222 vaccination. These receptors were obtained from an adult in good health.

This clone has only one observation. The rearrangement joins TRBV2 to TRBJ1-1, with 7 bases lining up with TRBD1. Germline CDR1 SNHLY, CDR2 FYNNEI. Trimming took 6 bases from V and 4 from J; bases not matched to a gene: 11. CDR3 size: 15 residues. This chain's CDR3 is CASRKDRAVTTEAFF. The CDR3 nucleotides read TGTGCCAGCAGGAAAGACAGGGCGGTTACCACTGAAGCTTTCTTT.

The J gene is TRBJ2-3, the V gene TRBV21-1; the DNA was not used to check the table's D call, TRBD2. TRBV21-1 constitutes a pseudogene. The CDR3 sequence is 16 residues long. The CDR3 here is CASSKEDSGKLDTQYF. The CDR3 nucleotides read TGTGCCAGCAGCAAAGAGGATAGCGGGAAGCTAGATACGCAGTATTTT.

This chain connects TRBV11-3 to TRBJ2-1; the D is unclear. CDR1 and CDR2 from the germline V gene are SGHNT and YENEEA. The ends were cut back, 2 bases at V and 10 bases at J, with 9 bases in the middle. The CDR3 length is 12 residues. The CDR3 protein is CASSLRPEEQFF. CDR3 coding DNA: TGTGCCAGCAGCTTACGACCAGAAGAGCAGTTCTTC.

This chain connects TRBV19 to TRBJ2-7; TRBD2 might be the D (6 bases). Germline V CDR1 and CDR2: LNHDA, SQIVND (reference sequence). The CDR3 consists of 13 residues. The ends were cut back, 7 bases at V and 3 bases at J, with 13 bases in the middle. The chain's CDR3 is CASKDTGVYEQYF. CDR3 in DNA: TGTGCCAGTAAGGACACGGGAGTCTACGAGCAGTACTTC.

The V gene is TRBV5-4, the J gene TRBJ1-1; D unresolved. This CDR3 has 16 amino acids. V gave up 4 bases and J gave up 1 base, with 17 bases separating them. The V gene's germline CDR1 is SGHNT and CDR2 YYREEE (reference sequence). CDR3 nucleotides: TGTGCCAGCAGCCCCACGATCCTCACGCCGAACACTGAAGCTTTCTTT. As protein: CASSPTILTPNTEAFF.

The V call is TRBV7-8, the J call TRBJ1-6, with D possibly being TRBD1 (5 bases). Germline CDR1 and CDR2: SGHVS and FQNEAQ. This CDR3 is built from 18 residues. V lost 0 bases and J 0 bases, leaving 12 bases between the germline ends. The CDR3 sequence is CASSLAGGRSSYNSPLHF. Here the CDR3 DNA reads TGTGCCAGCAGCTTAGCGGGGGGACGGAGCTCCTATAATTCACCCCTCCACTTT.

This rearrangement joins TRBV6-4 to TRBJ1-2; possible D gene TRBD1, 5 bases. The V end was cut by 2 bases, the J end by 8 bases, with 12 bases between. CDR1 is MRHNA and CDR2 is SNTAGT in the germline V gene. The CDR3 has 13 residues. CDR3: CASSDDSARGYTF. The CDR3 nucleotides are TGTGCCAGCAGTGACGACAGTGCCAGGGGCTACACCTTC.

This rearrangement joins TRBV5-4 to TRBJ1-2; D remains ambiguous. From germline, CDR1 is SGHNT and CDR2 YYREEE (reference sequence). The CDR3 loop spans 16 amino acids. Trimming took 4 bases from V and 0 from J, leaving 16 bases between them. Here the CDR3 DNA reads TGTGCCAGCAGCACGAACCGAGGGAGTGCTAACTATGGCTACACCTTC. Its protein is CASSTNRGSANYGYTF.

The chain links TRBV18 to TRBJ2-3; TRBD2 matches at 10 bases. J gave up 0 bases and V 3 bases, and 3 bases lay outside the gene matches. The CDR3 is made up of 16 amino acids. Germline V lookup: CDR1 KGHSH, CDR2 LQKENI. The CDR3 reads CASSPLLAGSTDTQYF. Here the CDR3 DNA reads TGTGCCAGCTCACCCCTACTAGCGGGGAGCACAGATACGCAGTATTTT.

This clone was seen ten or more times. The chain combines TRBV29-1 with TRBJ2-7, with D uncertain. CDR1 and CDR2 (germline): SQVTM, ANQGSEA. CDR3 length equals 12 residues. The V gene lost 6 bases and the J gene lost 0 bases, with 9 bases spanning the gap. The CDR3 is CSVLGDSYEQYF. In nucleotides, the CDR3 is TGCAGCGTGTTAGGTGACTCCTACGAGCAGTACTTC.

The genes are TRBV25-1 and TRBJ1-5; D gene unclear. Germline V gene data show CDR1 as MGHDK and CDR2 as SYGVNS. The CDR3 is made up of 14 amino acids. V gave up 1 base and J gave up 4 bases, with 8 bases separating them. CDR3 in DNA: TGTGCCAGCAGTGAATCACTCTGGAATCAGCCCCAGCATTTT. This gives the protein CASSESLWNQPQHF.

This chain links TRBV6-2 or TRBV6-3 with TRBJ1-5, with D perhaps TRBD1 (6 bases). Germline V CDR1 and CDR2: MNHEY, SVGEGT. There are 17 residues in the CDR3. V was trimmed by 2 bases and J by 1 base, leaving 15 bases between them. For the CDR3, the DNA is TGTGCCAGCAGTTACCACCCAGGGGAGGGAAGCAATCAGCCCCAGCATTTT. Residues: CASSYHPGEGSNQPQHF.

The chain is built from TRBV19 and TRBJ2-3; possible D gene TRBD1, 10 bases. This CDR3 region has 15 residues. Germline V gives CDR1 LNHDA, CDR2 SQIVND (reference sequence). Trimming took 10 bases from V and 4 from J, leaving 21 bases between them. The CDR3 spells CATAGGTGVADTQYF. In DNA form, the CDR3 reads TGTGCCACCGCGGGAGGGACAGGGGTTGCAGATACGCAGTATTTT.

V gene TRBV7-8 combines with J gene TRBJ1-4; D not certain. Germline V gene data show CDR1 as SGHVS and CDR2 as FQNEAQ. The V gene lost 5 bases and the J gene lost 3 bases, with 13 bases spanning the gap. This CDR3 has 15 amino acids. CDR3 bases: TGTGCCAGCAGCCGAAGCGGCCTCTCTAATGAAAAACTGTTTTTT. Translation: CASSRSGLSNEKLFF.

This clone has a single count. V gene TRBV24-1 combines with J gene TRBJ1-4; D perhaps matches TRBD1 (5 bases). Germline assignment: CDR1 KGHDR and CDR2 SFDVKD. The CDR3 spans 15 residues. The ends were cut back, 5 bases at V and 5 bases at J, with 14 bases in the middle. The DNA for the CDR3 is TGTGCCACCAGTGCTGGCAGGGCCCTAAATGAAAAACTGTTTTTT. As protein: CATSAGRALNEKLFF.

The V call is TRBV28, the J call TRBJ2-4; D is possibly TRBD2 (6 bases). The ends were cut back, 2 bases at V and 3 bases at J, with 14 bases in the middle. The CDR3 runs to 16 residues. In germline, CDR1 is MDHEN, CDR2 SYDVKM. CDR3 DNA sequence: TGTGCCAGCAGTTTACTAGCTAGTAGCGGCAAAAACATTCAGTACTTC. This codes for CASSLLASSGKNIQYF.

The gene calls are TRBV28 and TRBJ2-4; D ambiguous. The V and J ends lost 7 bases and 0 bases respectively, with 4 bases between them. From germline, CDR1 is MDHEN and CDR2 SYDVKM. The CDR3 has 12 residues. CDR3 amino acids: CASNTAKNIQYF. CDR3 nucleotide sequence: TGTGCCAGCAATACAGCCAAAAACATTCAGTACTTC.

This clone showed up just a few times. The rearrangement uses TRBV6-2 or TRBV6-3 and TRBJ1-2; D ambiguous. There are 13 residues in the CDR3. Trimming pared 0 bases from V and 7 bases from J, leaving 9 bases between. The germline V gene encodes CDR1 MNHEY and CDR2 SVGEGT. The DNA for the CDR3 is TGTGCCAGCAGTTACTCGCTGGGTAGTGGCTACACCTTC. Amino acids: CASSYSLGSGYTF.

This rearrangement joins TRBV9 to TRBJ2-5; the D gene is possibly TRBD1 (6 bases). The CDR3 spans 18 residues. V lost 0 bases, J lost 1 base, and 19 bases lay in between. Germline V gives CDR1 SGDLS, CDR2 YYNGEE. CDR3 amino acids: CASSVEGGAPYLQETQYF. The CDR3, as DNA: TGTGCCAGCAGCGTAGAAGGGGGAGCGCCTTACCTCCAAGAGACCCAGTACTTC.

The sample holds a few counts of this clone. The genes are TRBV7-3 and TRBJ2-5, with D possibly TRBD1 on 6 matching bases. V lost 2 bases and J 2 bases, leaving 12 bases between the germline ends. There are 15 residues in the CDR3. The germline V gene encodes CDR1 SGHTA and CDR2 FQGTGA. CDR3 residues: CASSLDGRGQETQYF. CDR3 sequence (DNA): TGTGCCAGCAGCTTAGATGGTAGGGGGCAAGAGACCCAGTACTTC.

The rearrangement uses TRBV7-2 and TRBJ1-5, with D perhaps TRBD1 (5 bases). This CDR3 is built from 15 residues. Trimming stripped 5 bases from V and 6 bases from J, with 17 bases between. Germline V gene sequence: CDR1 SGHTA, CDR2 FQGNSA. The chain's CDR3 is CASSTYQGTGQPQHF. CDR3 nucleotides: TGTGCCAGCAGCACCTATCAGGGTACGGGTCAGCCCCAGCATTTT.

There are a few counts of this clone. V usage is TRBV10-3 and J usage is TRBJ2-1, with 9 bases lining up with TRBD2. The CDR3 loop spans 15 amino acids. V was pared by 7 bases and J by 4 bases, with 8 bases of the junction left unmatched. CDR1 is ENHRY and CDR2 is SYGVKD in the germline V gene. CDR3 residues: CAITRGSGSYNEQFF. CDR3 bases: TGTGCCATCACCCGGGGTAGCGGGAGTTACAATGAGCAGTTCTTC.

The rearrangement links TRBV5-4 to TRBJ1-1; 7 nucleotides agree with TRBD1. Germline loops: CDR1 SGHNT, CDR2 YYREEE (reference sequence). There are 14 residues in the CDR3. Germline trimming cut 4 bases from V and 1 base from J; bases unmatched to any gene: 4. The CDR3 DNA reads TGTGCCAGCAGCCAGGGACAGCAGAACACTGAAGCTTTCTTT. It yields the protein CASSQGQQNTEAFF.

The rearrangement joins TRBV28 to TRBJ1-5; TRBD1 matches at 9 bases. The V segment lost 6 bases and the J segment 3 bases; nucleotides outside the gene matches: 6. The CDR3 is 15 amino acids. Germline lookup yields CDR1 MDHEN and CDR2 SYDVKM. The CDR3 region is CASRPGQGHNQPQHF. CDR3 sequence (DNA): TGTGCCAGCAGACCGGGACAGGGTCACAATCAGCCCCAGCATTTT.

This clone was seen just once. The chain joins TRBV19 to TRBJ2-1; 7 bases are shared with TRBD2. The CDR3 extends over 14 amino acids. Germline-derived CDR1 and CDR2 are LNHDA and SQIVND (reference sequence). Trimming removed 3 bases from V and 9 bases from J; junction bases left unmatched: 8. CDR3 residues: CASSIGGRASEQFF. CDR3 bases: TGTGCCAGTAGTATTGGGGGGAGGGCAAGTGAGCAGTTCTTC.

CDR3 in amino acids: CASSGGTGAYGYTF. CDR3 nucleotides: TGTGCCAGCAGCGGCGGGACAGGCGCGTATGGCTACACCTTC. The chain couples TRBV5-6 to TRBJ1-2; TRBD1 agrees at 8 bases. Germline values: CDR1 SGHDT, CDR2 YYEEEE. The CDR3 length is 14 residues. Trimming at V came to 4 bases and at J to 5 bases, leaving 7 bases not matched to a gene. Full variable domain (outside the CDR3, taken from reference TRBV5-6 and TRBJ1-2): DAGVTQSPTHLIKTRGQQVTLRCSPKSGHDTVSWYQQALGQGPQFIFQYYEEEERQRGNFPDRFSGHQFPNYSSELNVNALLLGDSALYLCASSGGTGAYGYTFGSGTRLTVV.